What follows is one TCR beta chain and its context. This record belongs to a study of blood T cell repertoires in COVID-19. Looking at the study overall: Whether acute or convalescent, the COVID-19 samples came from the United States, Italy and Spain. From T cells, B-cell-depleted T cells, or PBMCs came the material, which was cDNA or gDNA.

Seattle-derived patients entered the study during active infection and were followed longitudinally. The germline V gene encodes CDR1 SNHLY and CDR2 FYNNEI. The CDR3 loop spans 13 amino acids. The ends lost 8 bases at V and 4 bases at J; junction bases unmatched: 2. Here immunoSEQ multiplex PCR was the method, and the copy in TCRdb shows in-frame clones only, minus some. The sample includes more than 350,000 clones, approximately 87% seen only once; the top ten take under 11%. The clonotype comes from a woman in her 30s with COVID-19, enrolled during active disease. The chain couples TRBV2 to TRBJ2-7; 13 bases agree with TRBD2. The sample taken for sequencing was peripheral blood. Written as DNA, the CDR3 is TGTGCCAGCGGGGGACTAGCGGGATACGAGCAGTACTTC. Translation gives CASGGLAGYEQYF.